This TCR beta chain was recorded in a study of STAT5B mutations in CD4+ large granular lymphocyte leukemia. Study details: Among healthy donors, a particular HLA allele went with more CDR3 'QG' motifs. General study findings and limits: The CD4+ versus CD8+ T-LGLL clonality difference may reflect limited sample size.

Per the authors' pipeline: The detection floor for productive clonotype frequency was 2.59 x 10-5. Clones were read by immunoSEQ multiplex PCR, and TCRdb kept only the in-frame ones, dropping some. V and J calls and clone size are those listed in that table; D and trimming were worked out from the DNA. The sample gives tens of thousands of clones, 81% of which show up once; 0.25% to 0.35% is in the top ten. With regard to this clone: Its antigen is undetermined.

This TCR was recovered from a human donor in good health. Sequenced sample: CD4+ T cells from blood buffy coats.

The CDR3 bases are TGTGCCAGCAGCTTATATGGCGAGCAGTACTTC. Protein product: CASSLYGEQYF. V gene TRBV7-9 combines with J gene TRBJ2-7, with D hard to call. The CDR3 sequence is 11 residues long. Trimming left V 2 bases short and J 6 bases short, with 5 bases between. Per the germline V gene, CDR1 is SEHNR and CDR2 is FQNEAQ (reference sequence). Full variable domain (missing parts from reference TRBV7-9 and TRBJ2-7): DTGVSQNPRHKITKRGQNVTFRCDPISEHNRLYWYRQTLGQGPEFLTYFQNEAQLEKSRLLSDRFSAERPKGSFSTLEIQRTEQGDSAMYLCASSLYGEQYFGPGTRLTVT.